Sequencing of this T cell receptor beta chain was carried out in a study of blood T cell repertoires in COVID-19. About the study: Sites in the United States, Italy and Spain provided acute and convalescent COVID-19 samples.

As processed by the authors: The assay estimated nucleated cells by amplifying reference gene primers. Sequencing used immunoSEQ multiplex PCR; TCRdb keeps in-frame clones, though not all of them. V, J and clone size were drawn from that table, and D and trimming were deduced from the DNA. The sample holds over 200,000 clones, over 65% seen once. Trimming at V came to 8 bases and at J to 7 bases, leaving 7 bases not matched to a gene. Germline loops: CDR1 MDHEN, CDR2 SYDVKM. The CDR3 extends over 12 amino acids. Sequencing input: peripheral blood. The chain is built from TRBV28 and TRBJ1-1, with 7 positions matching TRBD1. The clonotype was recovered from a woman aged 70 to 79 with active or convalescent COVID-19. The CDR3 DNA follows: TGTGCCAGCGGGGACAGCTCCTTTGAAGCTTTCTTT. This encodes CASGDSSFEAFF. The entire variable domain, with the rest obtained from reference TRBV28 and TRBJ1-1, is as follows: DVKVTQSSRYLVKRTGEKVFLECVQDMDHENMFWYRQDPGLGLRLIYFSYDVKMKEKGDIPEGYSVSREKKERFSLILESASTNQTSMYLCASGDSSFEAFFGQGTRLTVV.